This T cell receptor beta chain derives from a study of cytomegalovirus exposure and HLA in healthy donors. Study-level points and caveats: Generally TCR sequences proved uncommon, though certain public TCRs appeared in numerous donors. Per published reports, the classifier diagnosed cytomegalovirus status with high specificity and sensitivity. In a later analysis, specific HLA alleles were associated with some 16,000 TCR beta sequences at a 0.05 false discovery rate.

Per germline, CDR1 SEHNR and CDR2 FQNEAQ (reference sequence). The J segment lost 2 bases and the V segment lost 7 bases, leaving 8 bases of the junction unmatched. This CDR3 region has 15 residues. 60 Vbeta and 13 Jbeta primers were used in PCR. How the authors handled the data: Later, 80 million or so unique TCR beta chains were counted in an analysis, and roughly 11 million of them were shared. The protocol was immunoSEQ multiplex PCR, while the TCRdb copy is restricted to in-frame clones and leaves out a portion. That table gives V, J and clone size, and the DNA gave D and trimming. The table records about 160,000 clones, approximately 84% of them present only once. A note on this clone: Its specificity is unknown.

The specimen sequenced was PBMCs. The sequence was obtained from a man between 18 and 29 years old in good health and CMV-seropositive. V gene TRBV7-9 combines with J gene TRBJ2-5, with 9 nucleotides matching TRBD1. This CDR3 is CASTPPGQGQETQYF. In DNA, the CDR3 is TGTGCCAGCACCCCGCCGGGACAGGGACAAGAGACCCAGTACTTC.